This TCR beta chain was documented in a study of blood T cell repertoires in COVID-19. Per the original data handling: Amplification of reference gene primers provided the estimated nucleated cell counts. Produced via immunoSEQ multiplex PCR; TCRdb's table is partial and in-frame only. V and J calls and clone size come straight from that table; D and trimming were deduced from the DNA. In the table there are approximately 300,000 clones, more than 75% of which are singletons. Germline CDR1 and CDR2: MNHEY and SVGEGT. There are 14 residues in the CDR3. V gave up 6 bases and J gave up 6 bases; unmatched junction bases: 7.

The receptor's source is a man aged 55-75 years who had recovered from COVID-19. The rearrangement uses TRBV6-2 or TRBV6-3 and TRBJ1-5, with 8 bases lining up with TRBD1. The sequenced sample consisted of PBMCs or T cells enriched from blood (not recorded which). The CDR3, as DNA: TGTGCCAGCAGCCAAACAGGGGGTTTTCAGCCCCAGCATTTT. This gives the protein CASSQTGGFQPQHF.